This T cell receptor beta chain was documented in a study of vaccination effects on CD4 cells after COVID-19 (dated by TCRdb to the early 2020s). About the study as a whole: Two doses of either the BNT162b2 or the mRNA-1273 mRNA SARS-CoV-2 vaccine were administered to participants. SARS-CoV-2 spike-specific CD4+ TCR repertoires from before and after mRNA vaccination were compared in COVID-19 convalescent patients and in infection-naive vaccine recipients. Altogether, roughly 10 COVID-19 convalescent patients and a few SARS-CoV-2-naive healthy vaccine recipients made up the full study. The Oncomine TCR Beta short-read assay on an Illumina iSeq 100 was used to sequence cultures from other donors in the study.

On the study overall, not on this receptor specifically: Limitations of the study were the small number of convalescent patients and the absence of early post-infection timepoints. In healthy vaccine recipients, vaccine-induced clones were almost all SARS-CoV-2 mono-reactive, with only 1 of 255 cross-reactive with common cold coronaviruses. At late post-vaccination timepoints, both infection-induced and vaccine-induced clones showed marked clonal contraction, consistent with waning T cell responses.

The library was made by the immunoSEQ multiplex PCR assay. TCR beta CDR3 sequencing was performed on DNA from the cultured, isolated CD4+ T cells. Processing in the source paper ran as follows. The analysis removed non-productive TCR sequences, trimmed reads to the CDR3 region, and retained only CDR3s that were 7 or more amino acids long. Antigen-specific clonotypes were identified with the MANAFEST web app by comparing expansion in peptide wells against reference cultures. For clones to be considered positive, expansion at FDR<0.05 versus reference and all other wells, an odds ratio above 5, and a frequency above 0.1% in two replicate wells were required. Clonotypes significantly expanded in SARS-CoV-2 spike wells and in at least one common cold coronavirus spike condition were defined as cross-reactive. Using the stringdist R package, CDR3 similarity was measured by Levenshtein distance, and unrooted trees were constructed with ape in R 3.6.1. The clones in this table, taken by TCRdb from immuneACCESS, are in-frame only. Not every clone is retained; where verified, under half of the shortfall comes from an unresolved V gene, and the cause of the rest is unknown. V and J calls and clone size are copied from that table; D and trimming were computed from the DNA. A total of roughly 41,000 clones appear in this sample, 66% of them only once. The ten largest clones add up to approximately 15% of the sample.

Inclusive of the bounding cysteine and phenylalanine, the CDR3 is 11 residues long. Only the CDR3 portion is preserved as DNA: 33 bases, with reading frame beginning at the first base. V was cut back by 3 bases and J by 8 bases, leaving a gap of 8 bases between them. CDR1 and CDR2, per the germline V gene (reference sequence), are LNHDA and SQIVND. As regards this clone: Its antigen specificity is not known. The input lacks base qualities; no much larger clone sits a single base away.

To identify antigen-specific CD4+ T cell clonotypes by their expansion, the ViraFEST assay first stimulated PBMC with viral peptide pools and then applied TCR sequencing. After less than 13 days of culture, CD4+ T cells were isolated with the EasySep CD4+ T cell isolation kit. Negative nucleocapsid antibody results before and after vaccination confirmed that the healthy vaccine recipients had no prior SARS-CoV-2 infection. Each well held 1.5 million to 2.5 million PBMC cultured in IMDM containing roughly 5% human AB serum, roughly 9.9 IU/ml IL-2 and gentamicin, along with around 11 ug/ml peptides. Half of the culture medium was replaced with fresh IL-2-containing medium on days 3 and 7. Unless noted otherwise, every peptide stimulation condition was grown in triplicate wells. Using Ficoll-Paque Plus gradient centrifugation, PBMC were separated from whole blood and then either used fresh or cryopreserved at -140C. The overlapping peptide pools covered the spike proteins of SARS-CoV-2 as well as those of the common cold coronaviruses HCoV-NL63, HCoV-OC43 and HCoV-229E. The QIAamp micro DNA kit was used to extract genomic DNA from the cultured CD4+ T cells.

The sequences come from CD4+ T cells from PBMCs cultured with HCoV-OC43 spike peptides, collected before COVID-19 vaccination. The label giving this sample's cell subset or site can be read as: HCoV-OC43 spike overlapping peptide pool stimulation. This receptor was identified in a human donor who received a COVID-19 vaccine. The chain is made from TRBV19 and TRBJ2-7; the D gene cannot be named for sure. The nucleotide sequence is TGTGCCAGTAGTATGGGGTTCAAGCAGTACTTC. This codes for CASSMGFKQYF.